The clone carrying this T cell receptor beta chain was observed a single time. Its antigen is not known. Germline assignment: CDR1 SSHAT and CDR2 FNYEAQ (reference sequence). Unmatched junction bases numbered 11, after V lost 5 bases and J lost 4 bases. CDR3 length: 17 residues. This record comes from a study of radiotherapy plus CTLA-4 blockade in lung cancer. Study-wide points: Once radiotherapy plus ipilimumab had been given, TCR clones derived from tumor expanded in blood. Reported findings show early blood T cell clone dynamics, with interferon-beta, best predicted response.

In chemo-refractory metastatic non-small-cell lung cancer, patients got ipilimumab CTLA-4 blockade together with focal radiation. Profiling relied on immunoSEQ multiplex PCR, and the TCRdb table lists in-frame clones only, not all of them. The sample lists tens of thousands of clones; 78% were seen once. The clonotype comes from a human donor with non-small cell lung cancer who had a partial response to radiotherapy plus ipilimumab. Some clones in this sample may be carry-over from other donors' samples. The sample consisted of peripheral blood, taken from a patient treated with radiotherapy plus ipilimumab. This chain connects TRBV7-7 to TRBJ2-5; 12 bases align to TRBD2. Here the CDR3 DNA reads TGTGCCAGCAGCCCTCCAGGCGGGACTAGCGGGCTAGAGACCCAGTACTTC. It yields the protein CASSPPGGTSGLETQYF.